This T cell receptor (beta chain) was captured by sequencing in a study of shared clonotypes between healthy human individuals. Trimming took 5 bases from V and 3 from J; bases not matched to a gene: 3. The germline V gene has CDR1 SNHLY and CDR2 FYNNEI. CDR3 length: 14 residues. Assay used: immunoSEQ multiplex PCR; TCRdb lists only in-frame clones, some missing. The sample has more than 400,000 clones, 60% to 80% seen once; the top ten hold around 12%. Input material: PBMCs. The TCR originated in a woman in her thirties or forties in good health. Some clones in this sample may be carry-over from other donors' samples. The chain recombines TRBV2 with TRBJ1-5; 8 positions match TRBD1. Here the CDR3 reads CASSLDRVNQPQHF. The DNA for the CDR3 is TGTGCCAGCAGTTTGGACAGGGTCAATCAGCCCCAGCATTTT.